The 6 T cell receptor beta chains below all came from one sample that was sequenced in a study of CD8 T cells in Susac syndrome. RNA totalling roughly 0.5 to 1 ug underwent reverse transcription with random hexamers. One entry per CDR3 protein results from TCRdb running MiXCR on the immunoSEQ multiplex PCR reads. This sample has some 120,000 distinct CDR3 sequences, with more than 90% found just once. Specimen: CD8+ T cells from PBMCs. The origin of the receptors is a human donor with Susac syndrome.

This clonotype was picked up one time. The V and J genes are TRBV7-9 and TRBJ1-1; D uncertain. CDR1 SEHNR and CDR2 FQNEAQ come from the germline V gene (reference sequence). There are 13 residues in the CDR3. V was cut by 7 bases and J by 5 bases, with 14 bases left in between. This chain's CDR3 is CASTLRLETEAFF. The CDR3 coding sequence is TGTGCCAGCACCCTCCGACTTGAGACTGAAGCTTTCTTT.

V and J are TRBV3-1 and TRBJ2-1, with 7 bases aligning to TRBD2. Trimming cost V 3 bases and J 5 bases; bases outside gene matches: 10. The CDR3 runs 16 residues. CDR1 and CDR2 (germline): LGHDT, YNNKEL (reference sequence). The CDR3 region has the DNA TGTGCCAGCAGCCACCTACCGGGGAGGGATGACAATGAGCAGTTCTTC. Amino acid sequence: CASSHLPGRDDNEQFF.

The V and J genes are TRBV9 and TRBJ1-2; D might be TRBD1 (5 bases). The germline CDR1 and CDR2 sequences are SGDLS and YYNGEE. This CDR3 is 15 amino acids long. Between the trimmed V and J ends, which lost 0 bases and 6 bases, there was a span of 15 bases. The CDR3 reads CASSVGGGQRHGYTF. CDR3 sequence (DNA): TGTGCCAGCAGCGTAGGAGGCGGACAAAGGCATGGCTACACCTTC.

The V call is TRBV4-3, the J call TRBJ2-6; unclear D gene. The germline V gene encodes CDR1 LGHNA and CDR2 YSLEER. This CDR3 has 18 amino acids. V was trimmed by 4 bases and J by 0 bases, leaving 16 bases between them. The CDR3 region is CASSPRDGLSSGANVLTF. In DNA, the CDR3 is TGCGCCAGCAGCCCGCGTGACGGGCTTAGCTCTGGGGCCAACGTCCTGACTTTC.

The chain has TRBV5-6 and TRBJ1-5; D is uncertain. The ends were cut back, 0 bases at V and 6 bases at J, with 7 bases in the middle. This CDR3 is 13 amino acids long. Germline CDR1 reads SGHDT; CDR2 reads YYEEEE. Here the CDR3 DNA reads TGTGCCAGCAGCTTGGGGATGGGTCAGCCCCAGCATTTT. It encodes CASSLGMGQPQHF.

The V call is TRBV27, the J call TRBJ1-1; no clear D gene. The ends were cut back, 3 bases at V and 1 base at J, with 6 bases in the middle. CDR3 size: 13 residues. From germline, CDR1 is MNHEY and CDR2 SMNVEV (reference sequence). The CDR3: CASSFSSNTEAFF. The CDR3 bases are TGTGCCAGCAGTTTTAGCTCGAACACTGAAGCTTTCTTT.